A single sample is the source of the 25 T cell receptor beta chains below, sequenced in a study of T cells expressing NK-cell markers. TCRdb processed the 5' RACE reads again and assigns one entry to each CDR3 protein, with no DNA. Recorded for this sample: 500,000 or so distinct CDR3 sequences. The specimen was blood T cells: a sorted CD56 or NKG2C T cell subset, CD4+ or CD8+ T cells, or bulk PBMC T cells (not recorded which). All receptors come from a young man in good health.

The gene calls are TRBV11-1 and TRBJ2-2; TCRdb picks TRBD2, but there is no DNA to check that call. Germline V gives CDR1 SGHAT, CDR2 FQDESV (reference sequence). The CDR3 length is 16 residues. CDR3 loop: CASRGGPGLITGELFF. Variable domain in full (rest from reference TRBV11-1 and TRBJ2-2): EAEVAQSPRYKITEKSQAVAFWCDPISGHATLYWYRQILGQGPELLVQFQDESVVDDSQLPKDRFSAERLKGVDSTLKIQPAELGDSAMYLCASRGGPGLITGELFFGEGSRLTVL.

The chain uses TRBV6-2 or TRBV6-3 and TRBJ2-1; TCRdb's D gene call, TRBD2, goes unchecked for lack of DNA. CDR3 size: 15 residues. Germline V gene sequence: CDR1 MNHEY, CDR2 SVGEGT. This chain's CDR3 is CASSLASGRHNEQFF.

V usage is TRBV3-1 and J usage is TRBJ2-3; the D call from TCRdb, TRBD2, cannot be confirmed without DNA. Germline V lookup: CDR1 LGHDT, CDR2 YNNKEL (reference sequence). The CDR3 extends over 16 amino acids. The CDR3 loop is CASSHQGLAGVYTQYF.

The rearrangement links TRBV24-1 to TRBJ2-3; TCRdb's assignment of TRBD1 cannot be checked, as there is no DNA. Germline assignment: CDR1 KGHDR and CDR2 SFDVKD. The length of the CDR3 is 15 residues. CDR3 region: CATSDIDRHTDTQYF.

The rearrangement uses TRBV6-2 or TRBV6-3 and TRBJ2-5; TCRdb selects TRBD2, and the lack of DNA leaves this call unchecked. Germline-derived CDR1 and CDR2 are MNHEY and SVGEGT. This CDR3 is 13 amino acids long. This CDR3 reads CASSYSIGPTQYF.

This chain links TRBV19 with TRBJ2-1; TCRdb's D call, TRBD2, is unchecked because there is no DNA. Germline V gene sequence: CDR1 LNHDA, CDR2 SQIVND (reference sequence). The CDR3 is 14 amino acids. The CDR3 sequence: CASSIVVTKHEQFF.

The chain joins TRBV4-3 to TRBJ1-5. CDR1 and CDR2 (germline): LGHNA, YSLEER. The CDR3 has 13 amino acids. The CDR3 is CASSQDVFQPQHF.

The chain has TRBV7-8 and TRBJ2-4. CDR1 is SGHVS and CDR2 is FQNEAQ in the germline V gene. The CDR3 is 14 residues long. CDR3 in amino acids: CASSRGQAKNIQYF. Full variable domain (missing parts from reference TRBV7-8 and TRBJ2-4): GAGVSQSPRYKVAKRGQDVALRCDPISGHVSLFWYQQALGQGPEFLTYFQNEAQLDKSGLPSDRFFAERPEGSVSTLKIQRTQQEDSAVYLCASSRGQAKNIQYFGAGTRLSVL.

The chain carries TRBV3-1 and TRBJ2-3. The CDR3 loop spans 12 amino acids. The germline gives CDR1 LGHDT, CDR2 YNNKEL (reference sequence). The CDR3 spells CASSQDTPTQYF.

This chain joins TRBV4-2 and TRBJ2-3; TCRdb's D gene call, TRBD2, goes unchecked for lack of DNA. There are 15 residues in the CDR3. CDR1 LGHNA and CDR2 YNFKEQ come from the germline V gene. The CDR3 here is CASSPQSGVRDTQYF.

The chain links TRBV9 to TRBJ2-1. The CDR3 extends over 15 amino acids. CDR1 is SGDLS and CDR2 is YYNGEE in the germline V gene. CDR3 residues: CASSVGGNSYNEQFF.

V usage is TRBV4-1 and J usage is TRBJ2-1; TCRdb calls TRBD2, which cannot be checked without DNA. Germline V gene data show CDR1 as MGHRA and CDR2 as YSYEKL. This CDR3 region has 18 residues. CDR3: CASSPLAGGLSSYNEQFF.

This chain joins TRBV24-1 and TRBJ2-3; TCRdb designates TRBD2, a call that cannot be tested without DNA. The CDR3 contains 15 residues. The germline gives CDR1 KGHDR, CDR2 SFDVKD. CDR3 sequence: CATRQSVADTDTQYF.

The CDR3: CSVRLAGPTDTQYF. The chain uses TRBV29-1 and TRBJ2-3; TCRdb returns TRBD2, unconfirmable since there is no DNA. The germline V gene encodes CDR1 SQVTM and CDR2 ANQGSEA. The CDR3 runs to 14 residues.

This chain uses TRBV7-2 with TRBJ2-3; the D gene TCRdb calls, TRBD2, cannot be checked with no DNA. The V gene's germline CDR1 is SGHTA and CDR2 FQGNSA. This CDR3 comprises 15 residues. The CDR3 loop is CASSPRLAVTDTQYF.

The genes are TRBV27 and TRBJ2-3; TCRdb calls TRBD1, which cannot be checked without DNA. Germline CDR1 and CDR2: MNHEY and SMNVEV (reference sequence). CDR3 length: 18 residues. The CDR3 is CASSRRSGGGKKLDTQYF.

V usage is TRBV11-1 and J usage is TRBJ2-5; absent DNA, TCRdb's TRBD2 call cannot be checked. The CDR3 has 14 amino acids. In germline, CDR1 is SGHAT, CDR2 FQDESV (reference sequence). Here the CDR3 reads CASSLAGERETQYF. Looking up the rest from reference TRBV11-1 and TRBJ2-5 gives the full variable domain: EAEVAQSPRYKITEKSQAVAFWCDPISGHATLYWYRQILGQGPELLVQFQDESVVDDSQLPKDRFSAERLKGVDSTLKIQPAELGDSAMYLCASSLAGERETQYFGPGTRLLVL.

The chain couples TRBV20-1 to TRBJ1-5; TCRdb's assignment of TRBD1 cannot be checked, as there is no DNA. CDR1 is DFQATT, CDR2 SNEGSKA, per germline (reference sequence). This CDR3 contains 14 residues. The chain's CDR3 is CSAGDRQNNQPQHF.

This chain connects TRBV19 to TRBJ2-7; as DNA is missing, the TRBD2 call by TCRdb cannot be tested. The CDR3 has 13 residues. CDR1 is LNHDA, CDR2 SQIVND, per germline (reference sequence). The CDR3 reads CASSSGRVYEQYF. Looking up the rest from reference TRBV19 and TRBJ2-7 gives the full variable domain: DGGITQSPKYLFRKEGQNVTLSCEQNLNHDAMYWYRQDPGQGLRLIYYSQIVNDFQKGDIAEGYSVSREKKESFPLTVTSAQKNPTAFYLCASSSGRVYEQYFGPGTRLTVT.

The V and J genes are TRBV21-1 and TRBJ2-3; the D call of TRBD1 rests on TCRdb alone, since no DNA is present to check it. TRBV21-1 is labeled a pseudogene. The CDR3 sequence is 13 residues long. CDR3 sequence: CAPADGSPDTQYF.

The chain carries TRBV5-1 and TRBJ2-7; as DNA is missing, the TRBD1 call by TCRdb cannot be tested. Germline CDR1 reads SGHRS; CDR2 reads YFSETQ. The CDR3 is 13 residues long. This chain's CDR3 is CASARDVSYEQYF.

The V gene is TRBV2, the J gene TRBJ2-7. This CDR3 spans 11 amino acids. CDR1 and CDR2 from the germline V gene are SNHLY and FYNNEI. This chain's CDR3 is CASRDFDEQYF.

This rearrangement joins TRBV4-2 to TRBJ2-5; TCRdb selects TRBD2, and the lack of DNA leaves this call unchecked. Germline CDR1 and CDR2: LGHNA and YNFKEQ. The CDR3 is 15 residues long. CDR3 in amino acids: CASSATSGRGETQYF.

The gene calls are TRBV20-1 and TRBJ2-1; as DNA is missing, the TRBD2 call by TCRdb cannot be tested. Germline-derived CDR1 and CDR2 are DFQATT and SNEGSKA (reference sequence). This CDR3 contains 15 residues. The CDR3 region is CSAGTAGSGPNEQFF.

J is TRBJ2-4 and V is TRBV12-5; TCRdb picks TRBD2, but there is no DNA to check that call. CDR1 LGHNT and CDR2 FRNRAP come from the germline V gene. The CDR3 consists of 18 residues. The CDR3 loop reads CASGYQRPFDLAKNIQYF.